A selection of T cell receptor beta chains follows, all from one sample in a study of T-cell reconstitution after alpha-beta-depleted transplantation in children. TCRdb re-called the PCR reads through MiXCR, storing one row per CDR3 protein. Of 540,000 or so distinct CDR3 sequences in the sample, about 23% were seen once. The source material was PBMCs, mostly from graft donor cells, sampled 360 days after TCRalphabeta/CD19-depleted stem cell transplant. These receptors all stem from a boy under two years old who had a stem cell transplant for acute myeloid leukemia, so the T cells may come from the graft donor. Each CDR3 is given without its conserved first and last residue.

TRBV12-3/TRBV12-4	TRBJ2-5	ASSWTVALETQY
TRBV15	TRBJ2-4	ATSSSSGSKNIQY
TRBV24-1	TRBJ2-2	ATSDTDRDTGELF
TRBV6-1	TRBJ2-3	ASSPRTGVGSDTQY
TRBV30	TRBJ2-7	AWSIRDRGGSEQY
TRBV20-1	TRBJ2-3	SATGANTDTQY
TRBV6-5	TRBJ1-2	ASSYSTQGLGYT
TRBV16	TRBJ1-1	ASSQSVNTEAF
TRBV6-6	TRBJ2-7	ASSTWQADEQY
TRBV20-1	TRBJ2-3	SAKGGTRSTDTQY
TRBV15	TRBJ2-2	ATSPQRSGVIGELF
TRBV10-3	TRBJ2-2	AISEPAGPGELF
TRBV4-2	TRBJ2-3	ASSQVGLGAVTDTQY
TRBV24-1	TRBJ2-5	ATSGPSWGKTQY
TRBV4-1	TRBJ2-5	ASSHPAGDVMSETQY
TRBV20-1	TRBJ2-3	SAELGRDTQY
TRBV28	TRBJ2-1	ASSSQRETQF
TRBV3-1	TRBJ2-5	ASSQQWGYQETQY